Presented here are 21 T cell receptor beta chains from one specimen sequenced in a study of T cells after yellow fever vaccination (dated by TCRdb to between 2018 and 2020). The library was made by 5' RACE. Instrument on record: Illumina NovaSeq 6000. Through fastp at Q25 and MiXCR, TCRdb rebuilt clones from the public reads, retaining in-frame beta chains. Each CDR3 protein appears once, grouped with its most common genes and DNA. The sample table records about 330,000 distinct CDR3 sequences; about 4% of these occur just once. Roughly 25% of the sample lies in the top ten. The sample's treatment or condition label, decoded: live attenuated yellow fever vaccine strain. Source: PBMCs, taken 5 days after the yellow fever booster vaccination. These TCRs come from a man aged 18 to 29 who received the YFV17D yellow fever vaccine.

This clonotype was seen at least ten times. The V gene is TRBV5-1, the J gene TRBJ1-1; TRBD1 might be the D (5 bases). Germline V CDR1 and CDR2: SGHRS, YFSETQ. This CDR3 contains 16 residues. V gave up 3 bases and J gave up 0 bases, with 15 bases separating them. In nucleotides, the CDR3 is TGCGCCAGCAGCTCCGGGACTGGAGCCTTGAACACTGAAGCTTTCTTT. Its translation is CASSSGTGALNTEAFF.

This clonotype was counted between two and nine times. CDR3: CSARDPREDTEAFF. The CDR3 nucleotides read TGCAGTGCTAGAGATCCCAGGGAGGACACTGAAGCTTTCTTT. The chain is built from TRBV20-1 and TRBJ1-1, with D possibly TRBD1 on 5 matching bases. V dropped 0 bases and J dropped 3 bases, with 11 bases sitting between them. Germline V CDR1 and CDR2: DFQATT, SNEGSKA (reference sequence). This CDR3 region has 14 residues.

This clonotype was detected many times. The chain employs TRBV20-1 and TRBJ2-7; a possible D gene is TRBD2 (6 bases). Germline values: CDR1 DFQATT, CDR2 SNEGSKA (reference sequence). The germline V and J ends were trimmed by 5 bases and 2 bases, with 13 bases remaining between them. The CDR3 is 13 residues long. CDR3 nucleotide sequence: TGCAGTGCTGGGCGGGACGGACCCTACGAGCAGTACGTC. Protein: CSAGRDGPYEQYV.

This clonotype came up many times. The V and J genes are TRBV12-3 or TRBV12-4 and TRBJ2-2; TRBD2 agrees at 10 bases. J lost 4 bases, V lost 3 bases, and 5 bases had no gene match. This CDR3 is built from 16 residues. This CDR3 reads CASSFTSGVTTGELFF. CDR3 nucleotides: TGTGCCAGCAGTTTTACTAGCGGGGTAACCACCGGGGAGCTGTTTTTT.

As DNA, the CDR3 is TGTGCCAGCTCACCAGGGCAGCAGTCCTATGGCTACACCTTC. It yields the protein CASSPGQQSYGYTF. The chain is built from TRBV18 and TRBJ1-2; D remains ambiguous. The CDR3 runs to 14 residues. From germline, CDR1 is KGHSH and CDR2 LQKENI. The germline V and J ends were trimmed by 2 bases and 4 bases, with 11 bases remaining between them.

This clonotype has just a few counts. This chain uses TRBV12-3 or TRBV12-4 with TRBJ2-1; TRBD1 is a possible D gene (6 bases). The CDR3 contains 11 residues. The CDR3 coding sequence is TGTGCTTCGAACCAGGGGTATGAGCAGTTCTTC. It yields the protein CASNQGYEQFF.

This clonotype has just a few counts. CDR3 amino acids: CASSLSPQESNYGYTF. In DNA form, the CDR3 reads TGCGCCAGCAGCTTGTCCCCACAGGAATCTAACTATGGCTACACCTTC. The rearrangement links TRBV5-1 to TRBJ1-2, with D perhaps TRBD1 (5 bases). Trimming shortened V by 1 base and J by 0 bases, and 13 bases separated the two germline ends. Germline V lookup: CDR1 SGHRS, CDR2 YFSETQ. The length of the CDR3 is 16 residues.

This clonotype was detected ten times or more. J is TRBJ1-6 and V is TRBV20-1; D is uncertain. CDR1 is DFQATT, CDR2 SNEGSKA, per germline (reference sequence). CDR3 length: 15 amino acids. Trimming took 2 bases from V and 0 from J, leaving 8 bases between them. CDR3 in amino acids: CSARQESSYNSPLHF. For the CDR3, the DNA is TGCAGTGCTAGACAGGAGAGCTCCTATAATTCACCCCTCCACTTT.

The chain recombines TRBV6-2 or TRBV6-3 with TRBJ1-5; 7 positions agree with TRBD1. The CDR3 is 12 amino acids. From germline, CDR1 is MNHEY and CDR2 SVGEGT. Trimming took 6 bases from V and 6 from J; bases not matched to a gene: 2. CDR3 residues: CASRTGFQPQHF. The CDR3 DNA reads TGTGCCAGCAGGACAGGGTTTCAGCCCCAGCATTTT.

This clonotype was counted a few times. The chain links TRBV2 to TRBJ2-2; D unclear. Germline CDR1 SNHLY, CDR2 FYNNEI. V dropped 3 bases and J dropped 4 bases, with 6 bases sitting between them. The CDR3 has 13 amino acids. The CDR3 protein is CASSDHGTGELFF. CDR3 nucleotides: TGTGCCAGCAGTGACCATGGCACCGGGGAGCTGTTTTTT.

This chain uses TRBV20-1 with TRBJ1-1; D uncertain. The CDR3 is 14 residues long. Trimming removed 3 bases at V and 0 bases at J, with 11 bases between. Germline values: CDR1 DFQATT, CDR2 SNEGSKA (reference sequence). CDR3 in DNA: TGCAGTGCTAGTATTGGTCCCATGAACACTGAAGCTTTCTTT. As protein: CSASIGPMNTEAFF.

This clonotype showed up many times. This rearrangement joins TRBV15 to TRBJ2-7, with 7 bases that match TRBD2. Germline V lookup: CDR1 LNHNV, CDR2 YYDKDF (reference sequence). With 3 bases clipped from V and 6 bases from J, the junction kept 11 bases outside the gene matches. This CDR3 contains 15 residues. The CDR3: CATSRGGGDVSEQYF. The CDR3 nucleotides read TGTGCCACCAGCAGGGGTGGGGGGGATGTCAGCGAGCAGTACTTC.

The chain carries TRBV18 and TRBJ1-5; D is undetermined. Germline loops: CDR1 KGHSH, CDR2 LQKENI. V lost 6 bases, J lost 6 bases, and 21 bases lay in between. This CDR3 spans 16 amino acids. The CDR3 DNA sequence: TGTGCCAGCTCCCGGCAGGTGGTTAGCCAAAGTCAGCCCCAGCATTTT. Translating it yields CASSRQVVSQSQPQHF.

This clonotype occurred a few times. V gene TRBV5-1 combines with J gene TRBJ2-7; 8 bases match TRBD1. This CDR3 has 13 amino acids. The V segment lost 2 bases and the J segment 5 bases; nucleotides outside the gene matches: 3. Germline CDR1 is SGHRS and CDR2 is YFSETQ. CDR3 amino acids: CASSLTGGHEQYV. The DNA for the CDR3 is TGCGCCAGCAGCTTAACAGGGGGTCACGAGCAGTACGTC.

This clonotype was found a few times. V gene TRBV4-3 combines with J gene TRBJ2-2, with unresolved D. Germline CDR1 reads LGHNA; CDR2 reads YSLEER. The CDR3 contains 16 residues. Trimming pared 0 bases from V and 1 base from J, leaving 9 bases between. The DNA for the CDR3 is TGCGCCAGCAGCCAAGAGGATCAACAGAACACCGGGGAGCTGTTTTTT. It specifies CASSQEDQQNTGELFF.

This clonotype came up many times. This rearrangement joins TRBV29-1 to TRBJ2-2; no clear D. Germline-derived CDR1 and CDR2 are SQVTM and ANQGSEA. The CDR3 extends over 11 amino acids. Trimming removed 5 bases at V and 5 bases at J, with 6 bases between. CDR3 region: CSVFQTGELFF. In DNA form, the CDR3 reads TGCAGCGTTTTTCAGACCGGGGAGCTGTTTTTT.

This clonotype was picked up many times. The chain links TRBV3-1 to TRBJ1-1; a weak D match, TRBD1 (5 bases). The length of the CDR3 is 14 residues. V lost 3 bases, J lost 5 bases, and 13 bases lay in between. CDR1 is LGHDT and CDR2 is YNNKEL in the germline V gene (reference sequence). The CDR3 sequence is CASSHFQGRTEAFF. Written as DNA, the CDR3 is TGTGCCAGCAGCCATTTTCAGGGAAGGACTGAAGCTTTCTTT.

This clonotype has at least ten counts. The CDR3: CASSTGTWNGYTF. The CDR3 region has the DNA TGTGCCAGCAGCACCGGGACCTGGAATGGCTACACCTTC. V and J are TRBV6-5 and TRBJ1-2; D is perhaps TRBD1 (5 bases). This CDR3 comprises 13 residues. Germline V lookup: CDR1 MNHEY, CDR2 SVGAGI. V lost 6 bases, J lost 6 bases, and 14 bases lay in between.

The chain links TRBV20-1 to TRBJ2-3; 12 positions match TRBD2. The V gene end was trimmed by 5 bases and the J gene end by 5 bases; junction bases not matched to a gene: 5. Germline CDR1 is DFQATT and CDR2 is SNEGSKA (reference sequence). The CDR3 consists of 14 residues. This chain's CDR3 is CSAPSGGAEDTQYF. The CDR3 DNA follows: TGCAGTGCTCCTAGCGGGGGGGCCGAAGATACGCAGTATTTT.

The chain joins TRBV24-1 to TRBJ2-1, with 15 positions matching TRBD2. The CDR3 runs to 21 residues. V lost 1 base to trimming and J lost 5 bases; unmatched junction nucleotides: 14. Germline values: CDR1 KGHDR, CDR2 SFDVKD. CDR3: CATSDFEITGTSGGLDNEQFF. In DNA form, the CDR3 reads TGTGCCACCAGTGATTTCGAGATTACCGGGACTAGCGGGGGGCTCGACAATGAGCAGTTCTTC.

This clonotype was detected ten times or more. V usage is TRBV19 and J usage is TRBJ1-1, with D unresolved. The germline V gene has CDR1 LNHDA and CDR2 SQIVND (reference sequence). The CDR3 has 15 amino acids. V was clipped by 6 bases and J by 1 base, with 15 bases between them. DNA of the CDR3: TGTGCCAGTAGCCCTCCGGGGTTCGGGAACACTGAAGCTTTCTTT. Amino acid sequence: CASSPPGFGNTEAFF.